This T cell receptor beta chain was found in a study of cytomegalovirus exposure and HLA in healthy donors. Across the whole study: HLA-typed donors were the source of approximately 85 million unique TCRs held in an early data release.

The V segment lost 7 bases and the J segment 5 bases; nucleotides outside the gene matches: 14. This CDR3 has 15 amino acids. The V gene's germline CDR1 is MDHEN and CDR2 SYDVKM. With 60 Vbeta and 13 Jbeta primers, the PCR was carried out. Clones were read by immunoSEQ multiplex PCR, and TCRdb kept only the in-frame ones, dropping some. The table lists over 150,000 clones, around 80% of them singletons. The sequence came from a male donor in good health and CMV-seronegative. This chain uses TRBV28 with TRBJ2-7; 7 bases are a match to TRBD2. Sequences were obtained from PBMCs. The CDR3 loop reads CASTSLHGGVHEQYF. The CDR3, as DNA: TGTGCCAGCACCTCTTTGCATGGGGGGGTCCACGAGCAGTACTTC.